The entry below gives a single T cell receptor beta chain sequence along with its context. The junction departs from germline at one end; a sequencing error may be responsible. TCRdb re-analysed the PCR reads in MiXCR, keeping a single row per CDR3 protein. This sample has more than 70,000 distinct CDR3 sequences, with approximately 54% found just once. The data are from a study of CDR3 diversity in severe acne. The sequencing sample was made of blood. This sequence originates from a male donor with severe acne vulgaris.

CDR3 coding DNA: TGTGCCATCAGTGGAAGGGTACAGGGGGGTCGTATACGAGAGGCCCAGTACTTC. As protein: CAISGRVQGGRIREAQYF. The chain employs TRBV10-3 and TRBJ2-5, with 8 bases that match TRBD1. CDR1 is ENHRY and CDR2 is SYGVKD in the germline V gene. The CDR3 length is 18 residues.